The 28 T cell receptor beta chains below were found in one sample sequenced in a study of early T cells in non-severe SARS-CoV-2 infection. TCRdb itself ran the 5' RACE reads through MiXCR, one entry per CDR3 protein. The sample has fewer than 95,000 distinct CDR3 sequences; about 15% are singletons. Material: whole blood, obtained at baseline. These receptors originate from an adult who was a healthcare worker with PCR-confirmed SARS-CoV-2 infection or an uninfected control (not recorded which).

This clonotype was picked up many times. The chain is built from TRBV27 and TRBJ2-7; weak D call: TRBD2 (7 bases). Looked up from germline, CDR1 is MNHEY and CDR2 is SMNVEV (reference sequence). The V end lost 7 bases, the J end lost 0 bases, and 10 bases lay between the germline ends. The CDR3 consists of 13 residues. The DNA of the CDR3 is TGTGCCAGCATGGGGGGGGCCTCCTACGAGCAGTACTTC. Amino acid sequence: CASMGGASYEQYF.

This clonotype was counted at least ten times. V usage is TRBV6-2 or TRBV6-3 and J usage is TRBJ2-3; 9 positions agree with TRBD2. V trimming: 6 bases; J trimming: 5 bases; junction bases outside the gene matches: 6. CDR1 MNHEY and CDR2 SVGEGT come from the germline V gene. The CDR3 totals 14 residues. DNA for the CDR3: TGTGCCAGCAGCGATAGCGGGAGTAAAGATACGCAGTATTTT. The encoded protein is CASSDSGSKDTQYF.

The chain recombines TRBV20-1 with TRBJ2-1, with 7 nucleotides matching TRBD2. The trim removed 5 bases at V and 0 bases at J, leaving 7 bases unmatched. Per germline, CDR1 DFQATT and CDR2 SNEGSKA (reference sequence). The CDR3 covers 15 residues. The chain's CDR3 is CSALSGTTSYNEQFF. The CDR3 coding sequence is TGCAGTGCTCTCTCCGGGACTACCTCCTACAATGAGCAGTTCTTC.

The V gene is TRBV20-1, the J gene TRBJ2-1; 13 bases map to TRBD2. This CDR3 has 15 residues. Germline CDR1 is DFQATT and CDR2 is SNEGSKA (reference sequence). V lost 2 bases, J lost 9 bases, and 7 bases stayed unmatched. The DNA of the CDR3 is TGCAGTGCTAGACAAACGGGACTAGCGGGAAGTGAGCAGTTCTTC. As protein: CSARQTGLAGSEQFF.

The V and J genes are TRBV6-2 or TRBV6-3 and TRBJ2-7; 7 nucleotides match TRBD1. The V gene's germline CDR1 is MNHEY and CDR2 SVGEGT. The V gene end was trimmed by 6 bases and the J gene end by 3 bases; junction bases not matched to a gene: 11. The CDR3 spans 15 residues. The DNA of the CDR3 is TGTGCCAGCAGGCGTCAGACAGGGTCGTTCTACGAGCAGTACTTC. Amino acid sequence: CASRRQTGSFYEQYF.

There are a few counts of this clonotype. This chain joins TRBV11-2 and TRBJ2-1; TRBD2 agrees at 8 bases. The CDR3 consists of 15 residues. Germline-derived CDR1 and CDR2 are SGHAT and FQNNGV. V shed 0 bases, J shed 7 bases, and the junction held 5 bases outside the gene matches. CDR3 DNA: TGTGCCAGCAGCTTAGAGCGGGAGGAGTGGAATGAGCAGTTCTTC. Translating it yields CASSLEREEWNEQFF.

This clonotype has more than one count but fewer than ten. V usage is TRBV20-1 and J usage is TRBJ1-1; D uncertain. The CDR3 is 13 amino acids. V lost 2 bases, J lost 0 bases, and 7 bases lay in between. CDR1 is DFQATT and CDR2 is SNEGSKA in the germline V gene (reference sequence). The CDR3 here is CSARRALNTEAFF. The CDR3 DNA sequence: TGCAGTGCTAGAAGGGCCTTGAACACTGAAGCTTTCTTT.

A few counts support this clonotype. The genes are TRBV2 and TRBJ2-7, with TRBD2 as a possible D gene (5 bases). The CDR3 spans 12 residues. CDR1 and CDR2 (germline): SNHLY, FYNNEI. Trimming stripped 2 bases from V and 6 bases from J, with 8 bases between. CDR3 region: CASSELSGEQYF. CDR3 nucleotides: TGTGCCAGCAGTGAATTAAGCGGCGAGCAGTACTTC.

The genes are TRBV7-9 and TRBJ2-7; tentatively, D is TRBD2 (6 bases). V lost 5 bases to trimming and J lost 0 bases, with 14 bases between them. This CDR3 spans 15 amino acids. The V gene's germline CDR1 is SEHNR and CDR2 FQNEAQ (reference sequence). The CDR3 DNA is TGTGCCAGCAGCCAGCTGCGGGACGGCTCCTACGAGCAGTACTTC. Translated: CASSQLRDGSYEQYF.

In its sample, this clonotype was seen a few times. The chain combines TRBV12-3 or TRBV12-4 with TRBJ1-5; 7 bases match TRBD1. The CDR3 spans 15 residues. V lost 6 bases to trimming and J lost 0 bases; unmatched junction nucleotides: 5. The CDR3 spells CASSPTGRSNQPQHF. The CDR3 DNA sequence: TGTGCCAGCAGCCCGACAGGGCGTAGCAATCAGCCCCAGCATTTT.

This clonotype was seen more than once but under ten times. The chain is built from TRBV14 and TRBJ1-4; 12 nucleotides line up with TRBD1. J gave up 5 bases and V 4 bases, and 14 bases lay outside the gene matches. Germline CDR1 is SGHDN and CDR2 is FVKESK. The CDR3 length is 19 residues. The CDR3 loop is CASSPQSWDRGLLNEKLFF. The CDR3 DNA reads TGTGCCAGCAGCCCCCAAAGTTGGGACAGGGGGCTTTTGAATGAAAAACTGTTTTTT.

This clonotype was counted only a few times. This chain connects TRBV20-1 to TRBJ1-1; D gene uncertain. Germline V gene lookup returns CDR1 DFQATT and CDR2 SNEGSKA (reference sequence). The CDR3 length is 15 residues. Deletions cut 4 bases from V and 1 base from J, with 16 bases between. CDR3 region: CSATFLELPNTEAFF. In nucleotides, the CDR3 is TGCAGTGCTACCTTTCTAGAACTCCCGAACACTGAAGCTTTCTTT.

In its sample, this clonotype was seen many times. This chain uses TRBV11-2 with TRBJ2-5; 9 nucleotides align to TRBD1. The CDR3 covers 16 residues. V shed 5 bases, J shed 5 bases, and the junction held 12 bases outside the gene matches. Per germline, CDR1 SGHAT and CDR2 FQNNGV. CDR3 bases: TGTGCCAGCAGCGCCCAGCCCCCGGGACAGGGTGAGACCCAGTACTTC. Protein product: CASSAQPPGQGETQYF.

This chain uses TRBV24-1 with TRBJ2-2; D is perhaps TRBD2 (5 bases). V dropped 3 bases and J dropped 4 bases, with 11 bases sitting between them. The CDR3 has 15 residues. In germline, CDR1 is KGHDR, CDR2 SFDVKD. This CDR3 is CATSDSQEGTGELFF. In nucleotides, the CDR3 is TGTGCCACCAGTGATAGTCAAGAGGGCACCGGGGAGCTGTTTTTT.

The sample holds a few counts of this clonotype. The CDR3 DNA reads as TGTGCCAGCAGCCCCGCATGGCGGATGGGTGGGGCCAAAAACATTCAGTACTTC. Its translation: CASSPAWRMGGAKNIQYF. This chain connects TRBV7-8 to TRBJ2-4; no definite D call. Germline V lookup: CDR1 SGHVS, CDR2 FQNEAQ. This CDR3 region has 18 residues. V was cut by 5 bases and J by 1 base, with 21 bases left in between. The full variable domain, completed using reference TRBV7-8 and TRBJ2-4, is GAGVSQSPRYKVAKRGQDVALRCDPISGHVSLFWYQQALGQGPEFLTYFQNEAQLDKSGLPSDRFFAERPEGSVSTLKIQRTQQEDSAVYLCASSPAWRMGGAKNIQYFGAGTRLSVL.

The chain has TRBV28 and TRBJ1-6; D might be TRBD1 (6 bases). The CDR3 covers 14 residues. Per germline, CDR1 MDHEN and CDR2 SYDVKM. V was cut by 6 bases and J by 7 bases, with 13 bases left in between. CDR3 loop: CASRNRVGNSPLHF. The CDR3 DNA reads TGTGCCAGCAGAAACAGGGTGGGGAATTCACCCCTCCACTTT.

This clonotype was counted ten times or more. The V and J genes are TRBV19 and TRBJ1-2, with TRBD1 matching over 7 bases. The germline CDR1 and CDR2 sequences are LNHDA and SQIVND (reference sequence). With V trimmed by 9 bases and J by 5 bases, 9 bases remained unmatched. The CDR3 is 13 residues long. The CDR3: CASSGTAPYGYTF. In nucleotides, the CDR3 is TGTGCCAGCTCGGGGACAGCGCCATATGGCTACACCTTC. The full variable domain, completed using reference TRBV19 and TRBJ1-2, is DGGITQSPKYLFRKEGQNVTLSCEQNLNHDAMYWYRQDPGQGLRLIYYSQIVNDFQKGDIAEGYSVSREKKESFPLTVTSAQKNPTAFYLCASSGTAPYGYTFGSGTRLTVV.

There are a few counts of this clonotype. The rearrangement links TRBV7-9 to TRBJ2-1; D might be TRBD1 (6 bases). This CDR3 is built from 15 residues. CDR1 and CDR2 from the germline V gene are SEHNR and FQNEAQ (reference sequence). V was clipped by 4 bases and J by 5 bases, with 15 bases between them. The CDR3: CASSSRDIRNNEQFF. As DNA, the CDR3 is TGTGCCAGCAGCTCACGGGACATTCGGAACAATGAGCAGTTCTTC.

This rearrangement joins TRBV28 to TRBJ2-1; the match to TRBD2 covers 8 bases. Losses at the gene ends were 2 bases for V and 3 bases for J; bases not matched to a gene: 6. This CDR3 is built from 16 residues. Germline assignment: CDR1 MDHEN and CDR2 SYDVKM. Written as DNA, the CDR3 is TGTGCCAGCAGTTTAGCGGGAGGATTTGGCTACAATGAGCAGTTCTTC. Its protein is CASSLAGGFGYNEQFF.

In its sample, this clonotype was seen many times. The CDR3 protein is CASSQDRTGNEQFF. The CDR3 DNA reads as TGCGCCAGCAGCCAAGATAGGACAGGCAATGAGCAGTTCTTC. The chain couples TRBV4-3 to TRBJ2-1, with 7 bases that match TRBD1. Germline V gives CDR1 LGHNA, CDR2 YSLEER. CDR3 length: 14 residues. Germline trimming cut 0 bases from V and 6 bases from J; bases unmatched to any gene: 2.

The chain recombines TRBV29-1 with TRBJ1-1; weak D call: TRBD1 (6 bases). The CDR3 has 15 residues. The germline V gene encodes CDR1 SQVTM and CDR2 ANQGSEA. Between the trimmed V and J ends, which lost 5 bases and 0 bases, there was a span of 16 bases. The CDR3 DNA reads TGCAGCGTTCGTCGCTCACAGGGAGTGAACACTGAAGCTTTCTTT. Translating gives CSVRRSQGVNTEAFF.

V usage is TRBV13 and J usage is TRBJ2-7; 7 bases line up with TRBD1. The CDR3 consists of 14 residues. Trimming at V came to 4 bases and at J to 0 bases, leaving 3 bases not matched to a gene. CDR1 and CDR2 (germline): PRHDT, FYEKMQ (reference sequence). CDR3: CASSSGTDSYEQYF. For the CDR3, the DNA is TGTGCCAGCAGCTCCGGGACAGACTCCTACGAGCAGTACTTC.

This chain joins TRBV27 and TRBJ2-6; D gene ambiguous. In germline, CDR1 is MNHEY, CDR2 SMNVEV (reference sequence). The length of the CDR3 is 15 residues. With 6 bases removed from V and 4 bases from J, the gap between germline ends came to 13 bases. The CDR3 region is CASSSVASGANVLTF. DNA of the CDR3: TGTGCCAGCAGCTCCGTGGCCTCCGGGGCCAACGTCCTGACTTTC.

This clonotype was counted a few times. The rearrangement links TRBV28 to TRBJ2-7, with D possibly being TRBD2 (6 bases). The V gene lost 5 bases and the J gene lost 5 bases, with 19 bases spanning the gap. The CDR3 covers 15 residues. Germline V gene sequence: CDR1 MDHEN, CDR2 SYDVKM. CDR3: CASSVPGEGVDEQYF. For the CDR3, the DNA is TGTGCCAGCAGTGTCCCGGGAGAGGGAGTCGACGAGCAGTACTTC. Full variable domain (rest looked up from reference TRBV28 and TRBJ2-7): DVKVTQSSRYLVKRTGEKVFLECVQDMDHENMFWYRQDPGLGLRLIYFSYDVKMKEKGDIPEGYSVSREKKERFSLILESASTNQTSMYLCASSVPGEGVDEQYFGPGTRLTVT.

The V call is TRBV28, the J call TRBJ2-7; 7 nucleotides align to TRBD2. The CDR3 contains 15 residues. Germline values: CDR1 MDHEN, CDR2 SYDVKM. J lost 4 bases, V lost 7 bases, and 13 bases had no gene match. CDR3 sequence reads: CASTIRLQAGYEQYF. In nucleotides, the CDR3 is TGTGCCAGCACAATCAGACTTCAAGCGGGGTACGAGCAGTACTTC. The full variable domain, its missing parts supplied by reference TRBV28 and TRBJ2-7, is DVKVTQSSRYLVKRTGEKVFLECVQDMDHENMFWYRQDPGLGLRLIYFSYDVKMKEKGDIPEGYSVSREKKERFSLILESASTNQTSMYLCASTIRLQAGYEQYFGPGTRLTVT.

This clonotype was observed once. This chain links TRBV12-3 or TRBV12-4 with TRBJ1-3; D is uncertain. V shed 8 bases and J shed 3 bases, with 5 bases lying between them. This CDR3 is 11 amino acids long. Here the CDR3 DNA reads TGTGCCAGCGGTCTTGGAAACACCATATATTTT. This codes for CASGLGNTIYF.

This clonotype has a handful of counts. J is TRBJ2-5 and V is TRBV5-1; D ambiguous. V lost 3 bases and J lost 3, with 3 bases in between. The length of the CDR3 is 11 residues. CDR1 and CDR2 (germline): SGHRS, YFSETQ. CDR3 amino acids: CASSYEETQYF. The CDR3 nucleotides read TGCGCCAGCAGCTACGAAGAGACCCAGTACTTC. The full variable domain, with the rest looked up from reference TRBV5-1 and TRBJ2-5, is KAGVTQTPRYLIKTRGQQVTLSCSPISGHRSVSWYQQTPGQGLQFLFEYFSETQRNKGNFPGRFSGRQFSNSRSEMNVSTLELGDSALYLCASSYEETQYFGPGTRLLVL.

This clonotype showed up just a few times. The chain employs TRBV5-8 and TRBJ1-5; D gene ambiguous. The germline V and J ends were trimmed by 7 bases and 6 bases, with 8 bases remaining between them. Germline V gene lookup returns CDR1 SGHTS and CDR2 YDEGEE. CDR3 size: 11 residues. For the CDR3, the DNA is TGTGCCAGCGCCCCCCGTCAGCCCCAGCATTTT. Its protein is CASAPRQPQHF.